This TCR beta chain comes out of a study of PD-1 blockade in classical Hodgkin lymphoma. Trimming took 3 bases from V and 9 from J, leaving 15 bases between them. There are 13 residues in the CDR3. The germline V gene encodes CDR1 WNHNN and CDR2 SYGVQD (reference sequence). Some clones are missing from TCRdb's copy, which holds only in-frame ones; the method was immunoSEQ multiplex PCR. The sample gives about 98,000 clones, roughly 92% of which show up once; about 2.5% is in the top ten. Study-wide results and caveats: Repertoire differences have undefined causes, possibly disease activity or prior therapy. By C4D1, CD4+ diversity increased significantly, especially in complete responders. Exclusion was the outcome for patients who began nivolumab under 1 year after ASCT.

The sample holds a few counts of this clone. Its antigen is undetermined. All trial patients relapsed after autologous stem cell transplantation. The patients, who had relapsed/refractory classical Hodgkin lymphoma, achieved best responses of complete response, partial response or progressive disease. The V and J genes are TRBV10-1 and TRBJ2-7; maybe TRBD2 (6 bases). This TCR derives from a human donor with classical Hodgkin lymphoma. This specimen consisted of peripheral blood mononuclear cells (PBMCs), obtained at baseline. The CDR3 coding sequence is TGCGCCAGCAGTGAATCAGGAGGGCTGGTGCAGTACTTC. Translating it yields CASSESGGLVQYF.